This passage covers 24 T cell receptor beta chains from one sample sequenced in a study of blood T cells in healthy people across ages. A second about 7 to 11 cycle PCR used barcoded and J-beta primers. TCRdb itself ran the 5' RACE reads through MiXCR, one entry per CDR3 protein. The sample gives roughly 680,000 distinct CDR3 sequences, over 40% of which show up once; roughly 13% is in the top ten. The specimen was blood. These receptors all come from an elderly woman in good health.

This clonotype was detected ten times or more. The chain joins TRBV20-1 to TRBJ2-4; D may be TRBD1 (5 bases). Looked up from germline, CDR1 is DFQATT and CDR2 is SNEGSKA (reference sequence). CDR3 length: 16 amino acids. Trimming took off 5 bases at V and 0 bases at J, with 17 bases between the two ends. This CDR3 reads CSAPGDSGIAKNIQYF. The CDR3 DNA is TGCAGTGCTCCCGGAGACAGTGGTATAGCCAAAAACATTCAGTACTTC.

Turning to this clonotype: A much larger clone sits a single nucleotide away, making a read error possible. The V call is TRBV9, the J call TRBJ2-3; D gene ambiguous. Germline V gene data show CDR1 as SGDLS and CDR2 as YYNGEE. The CDR3 loop spans 13 amino acids. The CDR3 DNA sequence: TGTGCCAGCAGCGCCCTCACCACAGATACGCGGTATTTT. Residues: CASSALTTDTRYF.

J is TRBJ2-7 and V is TRBV5-1; 9 positions agree with TRBD1. CDR3 size: 15 residues. Germline CDR1 is SGHRS and CDR2 is YFSETQ. V lost 4 bases and J lost 4; bases outside the gene matches: 9. The DNA of the CDR3 is TGCGCCAGCAGCGACTCCGGGACAGGGATTTACGAGCAGTACTTC. Protein product: CASSDSGTGIYEQYF.

This clonotype was observed a handful of times. The rearrangement joins TRBV2 to TRBJ1-5, with 7 bases fitting TRBD1. The junction had 6 bases not matched to a gene; V was cut back by 3 bases and J by 7 bases. The CDR3 is 14 amino acids. Germline assignment: CDR1 SNHLY and CDR2 FYNNEI. DNA of the CDR3: TGTGCCAGCAGTGAGGAGGGGGCCCAGCAGCCCCAGCATTTT. It encodes CASSEEGAQQPQHF.

The table lists this clonotype with many counts. The V call is TRBV10-3, the J call TRBJ2-7; 10 bases match TRBD2. J gave up 4 bases and V 6 bases, and 6 bases lay outside the gene matches. CDR3 length: 14 residues. Germline V gene sequence: CDR1 ENHRY, CDR2 SYGVKD. CDR3 amino acids: CAISVAGGVYEQYF. The DNA for the CDR3 is TGTGCCATCAGCGTAGCGGGAGGTGTATACGAGCAGTACTTC.

The genes are TRBV29-1 and TRBJ2-5, with a possible D match to TRBD1 (5 bases). TRBJ2-7 explains the end of the DNA better; the J call may be wrong. The CDR3 contains 11 residues. CDR1 and CDR2 (germline): SQVTM, ANQGSEA. CDR3 sequence (DNA): TGCAGCGTTGGGGGCAGTTCCGAGCAGTACTTC. This translates into CSVGGSSEQYF.

The chain has TRBV29-1 and TRBJ1-1; D gene ambiguous. The CDR3 spans 12 residues. Germline loops: CDR1 SQVTM, CDR2 ANQGSEA. Deletions cut 3 bases from V and 4 bases from J, with 9 bases between. DNA of the CDR3: TGCAGCGTTGATCGGGGAATCACTGAAGCTTTCTTT. Translation gives CSVDRGITEAFF. The variable domain in full, with the rest retrieved from reference TRBV29-1 and TRBJ1-1, is SAVISQKPSRDICQRGTSLTIQCQVDSQVTMMFWYRQQPGQSLTLIATANQGSEATYESGFVIDKFPISRPNLTFSTLTVSNMSPEDSSIYLCSVDRGITEAFFGQGTRLTVV.

The rearrangement joins TRBV4-1 to TRBJ2-1; D may be TRBD1 (6 bases). This CDR3 comprises 15 residues. V gave up 1 base and J gave up 6 bases, with 13 bases separating them. CDR1 MGHRA and CDR2 YSYEKL come from the germline V gene. The CDR3 nucleotides read TGCGCCAGCAGCCAAGGGGGGCAAGAATTCAATGAGCAGTTCTTC. Translating gives CASSQGGQEFNEQFF.

This clonotype was counted a few times. A read error may explain this, as a much larger clone is one base away. The chain employs TRBV12-3 or TRBV12-4 and TRBJ2-4; the D is unclear. The end of the DNA fits TRBJ2-5 better, so the J call may be wrong. The CDR3 is 13 amino acids. CDR3 DNA: TGTGCCGGCAGTTTAAGCCCCATCGAGACCCAGTACTTC. Encoded protein: CAGSLSPIETQYF.

The chain joins TRBV13 to TRBJ2-5, with TRBD1 as a possible D gene (6 bases). In germline, CDR1 is PRHDT, CDR2 FYEKMQ (reference sequence). This CDR3 region has 16 residues. Trimming pared 5 bases from V and 4 bases from J, leaving 20 bases between. The CDR3 protein is CASSPTGNMRRETQYF. The CDR3 coding sequence is TGTGCCAGCAGCCCTACAGGGAATATGCGTCGAGAGACCCAGTACTTC.

Turning to this clonotype: The germline gene is not matched at one end of the junction; a read error may be the cause. V and J are TRBV6-4 and TRBJ2-1; D ambiguous. In germline, CDR1 is MRHNA, CDR2 SNTAGT. This CDR3 contains 15 residues. CDR3 bases: TGTGCCGGCAGTGACTCTTCACGTAATCACAATGAGCAGTTCTTC. Its translation is CAGSDSSRNHNEQFF.

The chain recombines TRBV28 with TRBJ2-7; either TRBD1 or TRBD2 may supply D (5 bases each). Trimming took 6 bases from V and 2 from J, leaving 14 bases between them. This CDR3 has 14 residues. CDR1 and CDR2 from the germline V gene are MDHEN and SYDVKM. The CDR3 spells CASRGRRGPYEQYF. Written as DNA, the CDR3 is TGTGCCAGCAGGGGACGACGGGGCCCCTACGAGCAGTACTTC.

This clonotype has ten or more counts. J is TRBJ2-1 and V is TRBV30; 8 bases match TRBD2. CDR1 and CDR2 from the germline V gene are GTSNPN and SVGIG (reference sequence). Germline trimming cut 4 bases from V and 3 bases from J; bases unmatched to any gene: 5. CDR3 size: 14 residues. The CDR3 protein is CAWTLAGLYNEQFF. The CDR3 region has the DNA TGTGCCTGGACGCTAGCGGGCCTCTACAATGAGCAGTTCTTC.

At least ten counts were recorded for this clonotype. V usage is TRBV29-1 and J usage is TRBJ2-5; D gene uncertain. The V gene lost 5 bases and the J gene lost 5 bases, with 21 bases spanning the gap. Germline loops: CDR1 SQVTM, CDR2 ANQGSEA. The CDR3 is 15 amino acids. This CDR3 reads CSVRGSLTGWETQYF. DNA for the CDR3: TGCAGCGTTCGTGGCAGTCTCACTGGATGGGAGACCCAGTACTTC.

This clonotype came up many times. The rearrangement uses TRBV20-1 and TRBJ1-2; no clear D gene. Deletions cut 0 bases from V and 7 bases from J, with 12 bases between. There are 13 residues in the CDR3. Germline V gene sequence: CDR1 DFQATT, CDR2 SNEGSKA (reference sequence). DNA of the CDR3: TGCAGTGCTAGAGATCCTGTATCTCTTGGCTACACCTTC. It is translated as CSARDPVSLGYTF.

With respect to this clonotype: A much larger clone is a single base away; this may be a read error. The rearrangement uses TRBV20-1 and TRBJ2-4; 10 bases fit TRBD1. Germline-derived CDR1 and CDR2 are DFQATT and SNEGSKA (reference sequence). CDR3 length: 13 amino acids. The CDR3 coding sequence is TGCAGTGCTAGAGAGGGACAGGGGAACATTCGGTACTTC. This gives the protein CSAREGQGNIRYF.

The chain carries TRBV12-5 and TRBJ2-1; maybe TRBD1 (6 bases). CDR3 size: 13 residues. The V and J ends lost 1 base and 9 bases respectively, with 10 bases between them. Germline-derived CDR1 and CDR2 are LGHNT and FRNRAP. The CDR3 loop is CASGLGQVSEQFF. CDR3 DNA sequence: TGTGCTAGTGGTTTGGGACAGGTCAGTGAGCAGTTCTTC.

The rearrangement uses TRBV2 and TRBJ1-2; TRBD1 is a possible D gene (5 bases). CDR3 length: 18 amino acids. V was trimmed by 3 bases and J by 4 bases, leaving 24 bases between them. Per the germline V gene, CDR1 is SNHLY and CDR2 is FYNNEI. In DNA form, the CDR3 reads TGTGCCAGCAGTGATAGAGGACACCCAGCCACATACGGCTATGGCTACACCTTC. It specifies CASSDRGHPATYGYGYTF.

In its sample, this clonotype was seen once. The rearrangement joins TRBV5-1 to TRBJ2-1, with TRBD1 as a possible D gene (5 bases). CDR1 and CDR2 (germline): SGHRS, YFSETQ. Trimming removed 0 bases from V and 3 bases from J, with 10 bases in between. There are 15 residues in the CDR3. The CDR3 DNA sequence: TGCGCCAGCAGCTTGGAGCCAGGGCTCTACAATGAGCAGTTCTTC. Amino acid sequence: CASSLEPGLYNEQFF. Complete variable domain (other parts from reference TRBV5-1 and TRBJ2-1): KAGVTQTPRYLIKTRGQQVTLSCSPISGHRSVSWYQQTPGQGLQFLFEYFSETQRNKGNFPGRFSGRQFSNSRSEMNVSTLELGDSALYLCASSLEPGLYNEQFFGPGTRLTVL.

The chain links TRBV18 to TRBJ1-1; TRBD1 aligns across 12 bases. Germline CDR1 and CDR2: KGHSH and LQKENI. CDR3 length: 14 amino acids. V dropped 5 bases and J dropped 6; count of bases not matched to a gene: 4. The CDR3: CASSRDRGRSEAFF. CDR3 nucleotide sequence: TGTGCCAGCTCAAGGGACAGGGGGCGTTCTGAAGCTTTCTTT.

Notes on this clonotype: Germline and junction disagree at one end, which may indicate a read error. The chain is built from TRBV6-6 and TRBJ2-3, with 10 positions matching TRBD1. Looked up from germline, CDR1 is MNHNY and CDR2 is SVGAGI (reference sequence). This CDR3 comprises 17 residues. Here the CDR3 reads CASSLTGTGVSTATRYF. The CDR3 DNA is TGTGCCAGCAGCCTTACCGGGACAGGGGTTAGCACAGCTACGCGGTATTTT.

V and J are TRBV5-1 and TRBJ2-7; D gene uncertain. The CDR3 extends over 11 amino acids. Germline-derived CDR1 and CDR2 are SGHRS and YFSETQ. V lost 6 bases, J lost 6 bases, and 10 bases lay in between. DNA of the CDR3: TGCGCCAGCAAGGACGCTGTCGAGCAGTACTTC. Protein: CASKDAVEQYF.

Turning to this clonotype: Germline is not matched at one junction end, which may reflect a read error. V is TRBV12-3 or TRBV12-4 and J is TRBJ2-7; D is undetermined. The CDR3 extends over 14 amino acids. The CDR3, as DNA: TGTGCCAGCAGTGTACAGTTGAAGAGTTACGGGCAGTACTTC. Translated, it gives CASSVQLKSYGQYF.

The chain couples TRBV6-6 to TRBJ2-7; the D gene is possibly TRBD2 (5 bases). Trimming pared 8 bases from V and 2 bases from J, leaving 13 bases between. The CDR3 is 13 residues long. Germline V gene sequence: CDR1 MNHNY, CDR2 SVGAGI (reference sequence). The CDR3 protein is CASLTPSPYEQYF. The CDR3 DNA sequence: TGTGCCAGCTTGACTCCTAGCCCCTACGAGCAGTACTTC.